The following is a TCR beta chain sequence with its context. No antigen is known for it. The method was immunoSEQ multiplex PCR; TCRdb's version includes in-frame clones alone and lacks a portion of them. Of some 340,000 clones listed, approximately 86% are singletons. This entry belongs to a study of cytomegalovirus exposure and HLA in healthy donors. Study-wide results and caveats: It was reported that the classifier diagnosed cytomegalovirus status with high specificity and sensitivity in both the original and validation cohorts. There were some public TCRs occurring in many donors, but most TCR sequences were rare. The finding came from a later analysis; first-cohort TCR clusters tended to co-occur in the approximately 120 validation repertoires.

J lost 4 bases, V lost 0 bases, and 6 bases had no gene match. Germline V gene data show CDR1 as MNHEY and CDR2 as SVGAGI. This CDR3 contains 16 residues. The chain carries TRBV6-5 and TRBJ1-2, with TRBD1 identical over 9 bases. What was sequenced was PBMCs. The receptor was derived from a woman under 40 in good health and CMV-seropositive. The CDR3 DNA sequence: TGTGCCAGCAGTTACTCGAAGGGACAGGGATTCTATGGCTACACCTTC. It specifies CASSYSKGQGFYGYTF.